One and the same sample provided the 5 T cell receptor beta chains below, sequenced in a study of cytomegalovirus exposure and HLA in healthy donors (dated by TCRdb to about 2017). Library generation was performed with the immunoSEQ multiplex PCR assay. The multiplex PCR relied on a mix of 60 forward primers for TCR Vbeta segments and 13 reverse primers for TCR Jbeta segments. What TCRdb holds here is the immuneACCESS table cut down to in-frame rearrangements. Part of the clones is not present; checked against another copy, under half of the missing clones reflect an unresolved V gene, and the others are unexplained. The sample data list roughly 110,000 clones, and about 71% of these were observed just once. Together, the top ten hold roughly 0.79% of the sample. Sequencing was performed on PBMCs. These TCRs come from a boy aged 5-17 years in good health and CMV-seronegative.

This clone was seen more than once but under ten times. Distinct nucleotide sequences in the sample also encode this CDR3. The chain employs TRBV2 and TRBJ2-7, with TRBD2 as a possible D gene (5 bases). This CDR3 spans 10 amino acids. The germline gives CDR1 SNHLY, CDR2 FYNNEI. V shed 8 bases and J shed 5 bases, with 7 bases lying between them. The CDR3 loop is CASSGDEQYF. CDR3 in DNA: TGTGCCAGCTCCGGGGACGAGCAGTACTTC. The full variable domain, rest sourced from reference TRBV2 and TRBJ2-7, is EPEVTQTPSHQVTQMGQEVILRCVPISNHLYFYWYRQILGQKVEFLVSFYNNEISEKSEIFDDQFSVERPDGSNFTLKIRSTKLEDSAMYFCASSGDEQYFGPGTRLTVT.

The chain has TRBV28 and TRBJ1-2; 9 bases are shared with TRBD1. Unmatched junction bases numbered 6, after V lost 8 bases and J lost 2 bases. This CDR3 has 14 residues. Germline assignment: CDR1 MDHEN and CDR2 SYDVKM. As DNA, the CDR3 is TGTGCCAGCGGACCCGGGACAGGGAACTATGGCTACACCTTC. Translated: CASGPGTGNYGYTF.

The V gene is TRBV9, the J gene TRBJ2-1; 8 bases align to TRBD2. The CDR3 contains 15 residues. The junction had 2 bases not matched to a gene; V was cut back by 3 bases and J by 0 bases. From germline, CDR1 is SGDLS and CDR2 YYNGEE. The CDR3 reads CASSGSGASYNEQFF. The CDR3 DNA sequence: TGTGCCAGCAGCGGTAGCGGGGCCTCCTACAATGAGCAGTTCTTC.

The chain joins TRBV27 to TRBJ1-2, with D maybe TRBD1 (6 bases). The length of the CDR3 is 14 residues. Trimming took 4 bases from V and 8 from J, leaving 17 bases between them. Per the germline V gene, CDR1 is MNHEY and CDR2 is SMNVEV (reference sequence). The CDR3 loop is CASSYLGGRWGYTF. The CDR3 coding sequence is TGTGCCAGCAGTTATTTGGGGGGGCGATGGGGCTACACCTTC.

CDR3 amino acids: CASSKEGTGGGGKETQYF. The CDR3 DNA reads TGTGCCAGCAGCAAAGAAGGGACAGGGGGCGGAGGGAAAGAGACCCAGTACTTC. V and J are TRBV21-1 and TRBJ2-5; the table's D call, TRBD1, has no DNA check behind it. TRBV21-1 is noted as a pseudogene. There are 18 residues in the CDR3.